Each of the 30 T cell receptor beta chains below was sequenced from the same sample in a study of cytomegalovirus exposure and HLA in healthy donors. The study ran its PCR with 60 Vbeta and 13 Jbeta primers. Profiled with immunoSEQ multiplex PCR; TCRdb holds only in-frame clones, not every one. The repertoire holds some 130,000 clones, with about 80% as singletons. The specimen was PBMCs. The receptors shown here come from a male donor in good health and CMV-seronegative.

The genes are TRBV5-1 and TRBJ1-1; 7 nucleotides match TRBD1. Germline-derived CDR1 and CDR2 are SGHRS and YFSETQ. The CDR3 consists of 14 residues. V was pared by 2 bases and J by 3 bases, with 4 bases of the junction left unmatched. CDR3 residues: CASSLQGQDTEAFF. Here the CDR3 DNA reads TGCGCCAGCAGCTTACAGGGGCAGGACACTGAAGCTTTCTTT.

This clone was counted once. This rearrangement joins TRBV6-5 to TRBJ2-7; 12 nucleotides align to TRBD1. The CDR3 is 15 residues long. V shed 0 bases and J 7 bases; nucleotides not matched to a gene: 4. The germline V gene has CDR1 MNHEY and CDR2 SVGAGI. CDR3 DNA sequence: TGTGCCAGCAGTTACTCGGGACAGGGGGCTGATGAGCAGTACTTC. Translated: CASSYSGQGADEQYF.

This chain joins TRBV18 and TRBJ2-7; 9 nucleotides align to TRBD1. The CDR3 is 15 amino acids. Germline assignment: CDR1 KGHSH and CDR2 LQKENI. Trimming cost V 3 bases and J 4 bases; bases outside gene matches: 7. CDR3 sequence: CASSPGTGISYEQYF. The CDR3 DNA reads TGTGCCAGCTCACCCGGGACAGGGATATCTTACGAGCAGTACTTC.

V and J are TRBV18 and TRBJ2-2; 7 nucleotides align to TRBD1. The CDR3 contains 15 residues. Per the germline V gene, CDR1 is KGHSH and CDR2 is LQKENI. V lost 2 bases to trimming and J lost 0 bases; unmatched junction nucleotides: 0. The CDR3: CASSPDRANTGELFF. DNA for the CDR3: TGTGCCAGCTCACCAGACAGGGCGAACACCGGGGAGCTGTTTTTT.

The V and J genes are TRBV19 and TRBJ1-1; D gene uncertain. The germline V gene has CDR1 LNHDA and CDR2 SQIVND (reference sequence). V was trimmed by 1 base and J by 0 bases, leaving 3 bases between them. CDR3 length equals 13 residues. CDR3 protein: CASSIAVNTEAFF. CDR3 DNA: TGTGCCAGTAGTATAGCTGTGAACACTGAAGCTTTCTTT.

The genes are TRBV27 and TRBJ1-2; the match to TRBD1 covers 7 bases. The trim removed 5 bases at V and 3 bases at J, leaving 15 bases unmatched. Germline-derived CDR1 and CDR2 are MNHEY and SMNVEV (reference sequence). The length of the CDR3 is 17 residues. The CDR3 sequence is CASSTRQGGLWDYGYTF. As DNA, the CDR3 is TGTGCCAGCAGTACGAGACAGGGAGGCCTTTGGGACTATGGCTACACCTTC.

This chain uses TRBV11-2 with TRBJ1-1; D uncertain. This CDR3 has 16 residues. V lost 1 base to trimming and J lost 0 bases, with 12 bases between them. Germline CDR1 and CDR2: SGHAT and FQNNGV. The CDR3: CASSLAVVAVNTEAFF. The DNA of the CDR3 is TGTGCCAGCAGCTTAGCTGTTGTGGCAGTGAACACTGAAGCTTTCTTT.

CDR3 loop: CASSFRTGLYEQYF. CDR3 coding DNA: TGTGCCAGCAGTTTTCGGACAGGGCTCTACGAGCAGTACTTC. The V call is TRBV27, the J call TRBJ2-7, with 8 bases lining up with TRBD1. Germline V CDR1 and CDR2: MNHEY, SMNVEV (reference sequence). With V trimmed by 3 bases and J by 3 bases, 4 bases remained unmatched. This CDR3 comprises 14 residues.

The rearrangement links TRBV6-6 to TRBJ1-2; D remains ambiguous. The V gene's germline CDR1 is MNHNY and CDR2 SVGAGI (reference sequence). CDR3 length equals 13 residues. Trimming stripped 2 bases from V and 9 bases from J, with 13 bases between. CDR3 in amino acids: CASSYGSTRSYTF. The CDR3 DNA follows: TGTGCCAGCAGTTACGGCTCCACGAGGAGCTACACCTTC.

The rearrangement links TRBV30 to TRBJ1-2; D is uncertain. The length of the CDR3 is 14 residues. Germline V gene data show CDR1 as GTSNPN and CDR2 as SVGIG (reference sequence). Trimming left V 2 bases short and J 0 bases short, with 10 bases between. This CDR3 reads CAWSHPGANYGYTF. The CDR3 nucleotides read TGTGCCTGGAGTCACCCCGGAGCTAACTATGGCTACACCTTC.

The chain combines TRBV5-4 with TRBJ2-3, with D perhaps TRBD2 (5 bases). The germline V and J ends were trimmed by 4 bases and 2 bases, with 11 bases remaining between them. CDR1 and CDR2 (germline): SGHNT, YYREEE (reference sequence). This CDR3 spans 14 amino acids. The CDR3 DNA reads as TGTGCCAGCAGCCCTACGGGATCCACAGATACGCAGTATTTT. It encodes CASSPTGSTDTQYF.

The rearrangement joins TRBV18 to TRBJ2-2; 8 bases are shared with TRBD2. The CDR3 length is 16 residues. The V gene end was trimmed by 3 bases and the J gene end by 2 bases; junction bases not matched to a gene: 5. Germline CDR1 and CDR2: KGHSH and LQKENI. CDR3 sequence: CASSPIAGPNTGELFF. In DNA, the CDR3 is TGTGCCAGCTCACCTATAGCGGGGCCCAACACCGGGGAGCTGTTTTTT.

The V and J genes are TRBV7-9 and TRBJ2-7; TRBD1 matches 9 bases. The germline V gene has CDR1 SEHNR and CDR2 FQNEAQ (reference sequence). This CDR3 is 11 amino acids long. The CDR3, as DNA: TGTTCCGCGGGACAGGGTTACGAGCAGTACTTC. Translated: CSAGQGYEQYF. The full variable domain, with the rest looked up from reference TRBV7-9 and TRBJ2-7, is DTGVSQNPRHKITKRGQNVTFRCDPISEHNRLYWYRQTLGQGPEFLTYFQNEAQLEKSRLLSDRFSAERPKGSFSTLEIQRTEQGDSAMYLCSAGQGYEQYFGPGTRLTVT.

The chain couples TRBV27 to TRBJ1-5; no clear D gene. The germline gives CDR1 MNHEY, CDR2 SMNVEV (reference sequence). V was shortened by 2 bases and J by 0 bases, with 8 bases between the two germline ends. This CDR3 contains 15 residues. In DNA form, the CDR3 reads TGTGCCAGCAGTTTAAACATGAATAGCAATCAGCCCCAGCATTTT. Translating gives CASSLNMNSNQPQHF.

The rearrangement uses TRBV30 and TRBJ2-5, with 8 bases that match TRBD2. CDR3 length: 15 amino acids. V lost 0 bases to trimming and J lost 4 bases; unmatched junction nucleotides: 7. The germline V gene has CDR1 GTSNPN and CDR2 SVGIG (reference sequence). CDR3 residues: CAWSVPGLGSETQYF. Written as DNA, the CDR3 is TGTGCCTGGAGTGTACCGGGACTAGGGTCAGAGACCCAGTACTTC.

There are a few counts of this clone. This chain connects TRBV10-3 to TRBJ1-2; D is unclear. CDR3 size: 13 residues. V was clipped by 9 bases and J by 2 bases, with 13 bases between them. Germline V lookup: CDR1 ENHRY, CDR2 SYGVKD. The CDR3 sequence: CAIQAFLNYGYTF. The CDR3 DNA reads as TGTGCCATTCAGGCGTTCCTCAACTATGGCTACACCTTC.

There are a few counts of this clone. J is TRBJ2-4 and V is TRBV27, with D tentatively TRBD2 (6 bases). V lost 2 bases and J 7 bases, leaving 15 bases between the germline ends. The CDR3 has 15 amino acids. Looked up from germline, CDR1 is MNHEY and CDR2 is SMNVEV (reference sequence). The CDR3, as DNA: TGTGCCAGCAGTTTAGGGGGGACCTCCAGGAACATTCAGTACTTC. Protein product: CASSLGGTSRNIQYF.

This clone occurred a few times. CDR3 amino acids: CASSLSDTSYEQYF. In DNA, the CDR3 is TGTGCCAGCAGCCTATCGGACACATCCTACGAGCAGTACTTC. The V gene is TRBV7-8, the J gene TRBJ2-7, with D possibly matching TRBD1 (5 bases). The germline V gene has CDR1 SGHVS and CDR2 FQNEAQ. The CDR3 totals 14 residues. V was shortened by 5 bases and J by 1 base, with 12 bases between the two germline ends.

The chain links TRBV12-5 to TRBJ1-1, with D possibly being TRBD1 (5 bases). Germline lookup yields CDR1 LGHNT and CDR2 FRNRAP. The ends were cut back, 3 bases at V and 2 bases at J, with 37 bases in the middle. This CDR3 has 23 amino acids. Here the CDR3 reads CASGFLQISTQGILAKNNTEAFF. In nucleotides, the CDR3 is TGTGCTAGTGGTTTCCTCCAAATTTCGACTCAGGGAATCCTCGCCAAAAACAACACTGAAGCTTTCTTT.

The V call is TRBV19, the J call TRBJ1-1; D gene unclear. The CDR3 is made up of 14 amino acids. Trimming left V 4 bases short and J 0 bases short, with 9 bases between. The germline V gene encodes CDR1 LNHDA and CDR2 SQIVND (reference sequence). CDR3 DNA sequence: TGTGCCAGTAGTACGATCAACATGAACACTGAAGCTTTCTTT. It specifies CASSTINMNTEAFF.

CDR3 nucleotide sequence: TGCAGTGCCCTTAATGTGGGGGAGCTGTTTTTT. It specifies CSALNVGELFF. The chain couples TRBV20-1 to TRBJ2-2; D uncertain. The length of the CDR3 is 11 residues. Germline CDR1 is DFQATT and CDR2 is SNEGSKA (reference sequence). The germline V and J ends were trimmed by 6 bases and 8 bases, with 10 bases remaining between them.

The rearrangement uses TRBV2 and TRBJ2-1; 8 bases agree with TRBD2. J was trimmed by 7 bases and V by 9 bases; bases with no gene match: 8. CDR3 size: 13 residues. Germline V gene lookup returns CDR1 SNHLY and CDR2 FYNNEI. CDR3 sequence: CASEREWGNEQFF. CDR3 in DNA: TGTGCCAGTGAGCGGGAGTGGGGGAATGAGCAGTTCTTC.

The J gene is TRBJ2-1, the V gene TRBV7-6, with 10 bases aligning to TRBD2. The trim removed 7 bases at V and 7 bases at J, leaving 10 bases unmatched. The length of the CDR3 is 15 residues. Germline V gene sequence: CDR1 SGHVS, CDR2 FNYEAQ. CDR3 coding DNA: TGTGCCAGCACCCCAGGCGCTAGCGGGAGTAATGAGCAGTTCTTC. Amino acids: CASTPGASGSNEQFF.

The DNA for the CDR3 is TGTGCCAGCAGCCCATCTAGCGTAGGCACAGATACGCAGTATTTT. Amino acids: CASSPSSVGTDTQYF. J is TRBJ2-3 and V is TRBV28; maybe TRBD2 (6 bases). The CDR3 is 15 residues long. Germline V CDR1 and CDR2: MDHEN, SYDVKM. V shed 6 bases and J shed 1 base, with 14 bases lying between them.

CDR3 in DNA: TGTGCCACCAGCAGAGTGGTCACTAACAATGAGCAGTTCTTC. Its translation: CATSRVVTNNEQFF. The V gene is TRBV15, the J gene TRBJ2-1; D uncertain. The CDR3 runs to 14 residues. Germline loops: CDR1 LNHNV, CDR2 YYDKDF (reference sequence). V lost 1 base to trimming and J lost 5 bases, with 9 bases between them.

The CDR3 DNA follows: TGCAGCGTTGAAGACGGACTAGCGGGGGGCTCCTACGAGCAGTACTTC. Amino acids: CSVEDGLAGGSYEQYF. The chain uses TRBV29-1 and TRBJ2-7; 14 bases map to TRBD2. With 0 bases clipped from V and 0 bases from J, the junction kept 1 base outside the gene matches. This CDR3 has 16 residues. CDR1 is SQVTM, CDR2 ANQGSEA, per germline.

This chain links TRBV10-2 with TRBJ2-2; 8 bases match TRBD2. Germline CDR1 and CDR2: WSHSY and SAAADI. Unmatched junction bases numbered 10, after V lost 7 bases and J lost 6 bases. This CDR3 is 15 amino acids long. The DNA for the CDR3 is TGCGCCAGCAACCCTAGGACTAGCTGGGCCGGGGAGCTGTTTTTT. The encoded protein is CASNPRTSWAGELFF.

This chain links TRBV18 with TRBJ1-6, with TRBD1 as a possible D gene (5 bases). Trimming stripped 3 bases from V and 9 bases from J, with 12 bases between. The CDR3 loop spans 14 amino acids. CDR1 KGHSH and CDR2 LQKENI come from the germline V gene. The CDR3 DNA reads as TGTGCCAGCTCACCCCCAGGGAGGGGTTCACCCCTCCACTTT. It codes for CASSPPGRGSPLHF.

This clone has only one observation. The V gene is TRBV2, the J gene TRBJ1-5, with a tentative D call TRBD1 (6 bases). Germline CDR1 SNHLY, CDR2 FYNNEI. The CDR3 has 14 amino acids. V was shortened by 10 bases and J by 0 bases, with 13 bases between the two germline ends. The CDR3 here is CATSTGFSNQPQHF. CDR3 DNA sequence: TGTGCCACCTCGACAGGATTTAGCAATCAGCCCCAGCATTTT.

Here the CDR3 reads CASSSGQGLNTEAFF. The CDR3 DNA sequence: TGTGCCAGCAGCTCGGGACAGGGTCTCAACACTGAAGCTTTCTTT. The J gene is TRBJ1-1, the V gene TRBV5-8, with 9 bases lining up with TRBD1. The CDR3 is 15 residues long. In germline, CDR1 is SGHTS, CDR2 YDEGEE. Trimming at V came to 3 bases and at J to 2 bases, leaving 5 bases not matched to a gene. Full variable domain (outside the CDR3, taken from reference TRBV5-8 and TRBJ1-1): EAGVTQSPTHLIKTRGQQATLRCSPISGHTSVYWYQQALGLGLQFLLWYDEGEERNRGNFPPRFSGRQFPNYSSELNVNALELEDSALYLCASSSGQGLNTEAFFGQGTRLTVV.